These 27 T cell receptor beta chains were all obtained from the same sample, sequenced in a study of blood T cell repertoires in COVID-19. Produced via immunoSEQ multiplex PCR; TCRdb's table is partial and in-frame only. The sample lists roughly 84,000 clones, roughly 80% occurring once. Sequenced input: peripheral blood. The receptors here all came from a woman over 75 with acute or convalescent COVID-19.

The rearrangement uses TRBV7-6 and TRBJ1-2, with D uncertain. V lost 1 base and J lost 6, with 9 bases in between. The germline CDR1 and CDR2 sequences are SGHVS and FNYEAQ. This CDR3 comprises 13 residues. The CDR3 sequence is CASSLGGRDGYTF. In nucleotides, the CDR3 is TGTGCCAGCAGCTTAGGAGGCAGAGATGGCTACACCTTC.

The chain has TRBV7-9 and TRBJ2-3; maybe TRBD1 (5 bases). CDR3 length equals 14 residues. Trimming pared 1 base from V and 2 bases from J, leaving 7 bases between. Germline V CDR1 and CDR2: SEHNR, FQNEAQ (reference sequence). As DNA, the CDR3 is TGTGCCAGCAGCTTAGAACAGGTCACAGATACGCAGTATTTT. Translation gives CASSLEQVTDTQYF.

The chain carries TRBV19 and TRBJ1-1, with D possibly matching TRBD1 (5 bases). CDR1 is LNHDA and CDR2 is SQIVND in the germline V gene (reference sequence). V lost 3 bases and J lost 1, with 15 bases in between. The CDR3 is made up of 16 amino acids. CDR3 bases: TGTGCCAGTAGTATTCAGTCTCGACAGCGGAACACTGAAGCTTTCTTT. Residues: CASSIQSRQRNTEAFF.

The chain couples TRBV5-1 to TRBJ2-1; D is unclear. The CDR3 contains 19 residues. Germline assignment: CDR1 SGHRS and CDR2 YFSETQ. The V gene lost 2 bases and the J gene lost 3 bases, with 24 bases spanning the gap. CDR3 sequence reads: CASSFVKSERPQRYNEQFF. The CDR3 nucleotides are TGCGCCAGCAGCTTCGTCAAATCTGAGCGCCCTCAACGCTACAATGAGCAGTTCTTC.

The genes are TRBV29-1 and TRBJ2-3; no firm D call. In germline, CDR1 is SQVTM, CDR2 ANQGSEA. The CDR3 sequence is 12 residues long. V gave up 1 base and J gave up 6 bases, with 8 bases separating them. As DNA, the CDR3 is TGCAGCGTTGAAGGTCTCGGGGATACGCAGTATTTT. Translation gives CSVEGLGDTQYF.

The table lists this clone with a count of one. J is TRBJ1-5 and V is TRBV28, with a possible D match to TRBD1 (5 bases). The CDR3 extends over 13 amino acids. The V gene's germline CDR1 is MDHEN and CDR2 SYDVKM. V was trimmed by 2 bases and J by 5 bases, leaving 7 bases between them. DNA of the CDR3: TGTGCCAGCAGTTTAAACAGGTATCAGCCCCAGCATTTT. This sequence encodes CASSLNRYQPQHF.

V and J are TRBV27 and TRBJ1-6; D is uncertain. Between the trimmed V and J ends, which lost 7 bases and 5 bases, there was a span of 12 bases. Germline V lookup: CDR1 MNHEY, CDR2 SMNVEV (reference sequence). This CDR3 has 14 residues. The DNA for the CDR3 is TGTGCCAGCAATCCAGCGGGAAATAATTCACCCCTCCACTTT. It codes for CASNPAGNNSPLHF.

The rearrangement links TRBV2 to TRBJ2-1; D may be TRBD1 (6 bases). V lost 5 bases and J lost 5, with 16 bases in between. The germline CDR1 and CDR2 sequences are SNHLY and FYNNEI. The CDR3 consists of 15 residues. This CDR3 reads CASSPGASPDNEQFF. CDR3 sequence (DNA): TGTGCCAGCAGTCCAGGGGCAAGTCCCGACAATGAGCAGTTCTTC.

This clone showed up just once. J is TRBJ1-2 and V is TRBV7-9, with 8 bases identical to TRBD1. From germline, CDR1 is SEHNR and CDR2 FQNEAQ (reference sequence). The CDR3 contains 13 residues. The junction had 5 bases not matched to a gene; V was cut back by 5 bases and J by 6 bases. CDR3: CASSETGGNGYTF. The CDR3 bases are TGTGCCAGCAGCGAAACAGGGGGGAATGGCTACACCTTC. Together with reference TRBV7-9 and TRBJ1-2, the CDR3 gives the full variable domain: DTGVSQNPRHKITKRGQNVTFRCDPISEHNRLYWYRQTLGQGPEFLTYFQNEAQLEKSRLLSDRFSAERPKGSFSTLEIQRTEQGDSAMYLCASSETGGNGYTFGSGTRLTVV.

A few counts support this clone. The chain uses TRBV7-8 and TRBJ1-1; D is possibly TRBD1 (5 bases). Germline V gene lookup returns CDR1 SGHVS and CDR2 FQNEAQ. Trimming pared 5 bases from V and 5 bases from J, leaving 21 bases between. CDR3 length: 16 residues. In DNA, the CDR3 is TGTGCCAGCAGCCCCCCCTCAGAAGGGGCGAGGACTGAAGCTTTCTTT. Protein: CASSPPSEGARTEAFF.

There are a few counts of this clone. The V and J genes are TRBV14 and TRBJ2-2; TRBD2 matches at 14 bases. J gave up 4 bases and V 3 bases, and 16 bases lay outside the gene matches. Germline V gene lookup returns CDR1 SGHDN and CDR2 FVKESK. The CDR3 totals 21 residues. The CDR3 DNA reads TGTGCCAGCAGCCACCACATACCCGGGACTAGCGGGGGTAGTGGCACCGGGGAGCTGTTTTTT. Its translation is CASSHHIPGTSGGSGTGELFF.

The chain is built from TRBV15 and TRBJ1-1, with 7 bases aligning to TRBD1. Germline values: CDR1 LNHNV, CDR2 YYDKDF (reference sequence). CDR3 size: 14 residues. With 3 bases clipped from V and 3 bases from J, the junction kept 4 bases outside the gene matches. CDR3 in amino acids: CATSRTGMDTEAFF. The CDR3 coding sequence is TGTGCCACCAGCAGGACAGGGATGGACACTGAAGCTTTCTTT. The full variable domain, completed using reference TRBV15 and TRBJ1-1, is DAMVIQNPRYQVTQFGKPVTLSCSQTLNHNVMYWYQQKSSQAPKLLFHYYDKDFNNEADTPDNFQSRRPNTSFCFLDIRSPGLGDTAMYLCATSRTGMDTEAFFGQGTRLTVV.

The V call is TRBV20-1, the J call TRBJ2-3, with 9 nucleotides matching TRBD2. Germline V CDR1 and CDR2: DFQATT, SNEGSKA (reference sequence). Trimming took 3 bases from V and 4 from J; bases not matched to a gene: 5. This CDR3 has 14 amino acids. The CDR3, as DNA: TGCAGTGCTAGTGGGCGGGGGGGCTCAGATACGCAGTATTTT. It yields the protein CSASGRGGSDTQYF.

The genes are TRBV24-1 and TRBJ2-2; D uncertain. Germline V gene sequence: CDR1 KGHDR, CDR2 SFDVKD. Trimming cost V 1 base and J 7 bases, with 12 bases left between them. The CDR3 is 15 residues long. The CDR3 DNA is TGTGCCACCAGTGATTTTTCCTCAGGTAGCGGGGAGCTGTTTTTT. As protein: CATSDFSSGSGELFF.

This clone was observed a few times. The chain carries TRBV12-5 and TRBJ1-1; 9 positions match TRBD1. Per the germline V gene, CDR1 is LGHNT and CDR2 is FRNRAP. J gave up 4 bases and V 0 bases, and 3 bases lay outside the gene matches. The CDR3 covers 15 residues. This CDR3 is CASGLVTGGITEAFF. CDR3 DNA: TGTGCTAGTGGTTTGGTAACAGGGGGCATCACTGAAGCTTTCTTT.

This clone came up once. This chain joins TRBV24-1 and TRBJ2-2; 7 nucleotides align to TRBD2. The germline gives CDR1 KGHDR, CDR2 SFDVKD. The CDR3 has 14 amino acids. V shed 7 bases, J shed 5 bases, and the junction held 6 bases outside the gene matches. The CDR3: CATRGEGVTGELFF. CDR3 coding DNA: TGTGCCACCAGAGGGGAGGGCGTAACCGGGGAGCTGTTTTTT.

The V gene is TRBV11-3, the J gene TRBJ1-1; D might be TRBD1 (5 bases). Germline V gene data show CDR1 as SGHNT and CDR2 as YENEEA. Deletions cut 11 bases from V and 1 base from J, with 23 bases between. The CDR3 runs to 16 residues. DNA for the CDR3: TGTGCCGCCTGGTCTTTTTCAGGACAAACGAACACTGAAGCTTTCTTT. This gives the protein CAAWSFSGQTNTEAFF.

This clone has only a few counts. The chain is built from TRBV30 and TRBJ1-5; 10 bases map to TRBD1. Germline V gives CDR1 GTSNPN, CDR2 SVGIG (reference sequence). The V and J ends lost 0 bases and 1 base, in that order; junction bases with no gene match: 3. The CDR3 loop spans 16 amino acids. This CDR3 reads CAWSVRGQGSNQPQHF. The CDR3 nucleotides are TGTGCCTGGAGTGTACGGGGACAGGGGAGCAATCAGCCCCAGCATTTT.

The gene calls are TRBV5-1 and TRBJ2-3, with 10 bases aligning to TRBD2. CDR1 and CDR2 (germline): SGHRS, YFSETQ. The V and J ends lost 0 bases and 3 bases, in that order; junction bases with no gene match: 4. The CDR3 has 16 residues. CDR3 DNA sequence: TGCGCCAGCAGCTTGGCGGGGACTAGCGCTACAGATACGCAGTATTTT. This translates into CASSLAGTSATDTQYF.

CDR3 sequence: CASRGSLIEKLFF. CDR3 in DNA: TGTGCCAGTCGGGGGTCCCTTATTGAAAAACTGTTTTTT. J is TRBJ1-4 and V is TRBV28, with D possibly being TRBD1 (5 bases). Germline V gene lookup returns CDR1 MDHEN and CDR2 SYDVKM. Trimming took 9 bases from V and 7 from J, leaving 15 bases between them. CDR3 length: 13 residues.

The rearrangement uses TRBV7-2 and TRBJ2-5; 7 bases align to TRBD2. CDR3 length: 15 residues. Germline-derived CDR1 and CDR2 are SGHTA and FQGNSA. Unmatched junction bases numbered 9, after V lost 5 bases and J lost 3 bases. The CDR3: CASSHRLSGEETQYF. CDR3 DNA: TGTGCCAGCAGCCACAGACTAAGCGGGGAAGAGACCCAGTACTTC.

The chain combines TRBV7-9 with TRBJ2-2, with a weak D call TRBD1 (5 bases). V lost 2 bases to trimming and J lost 1 base, with 5 bases between them. The CDR3 has 14 amino acids. Germline V lookup: CDR1 SEHNR, CDR2 FQNEAQ (reference sequence). The CDR3 DNA reads as TGTGCCAGCAGCTTAAGGGGGAACACCGGGGAGCTGTTTTTT. It specifies CASSLRGNTGELFF.

This clone was seen a single time. V gene TRBV3-1 (or the pseudogene TRBV3-2) combines with J gene TRBJ1-2; 7 nucleotides match TRBD1. V lost 1 base and J lost 4; bases outside the gene matches: 9. The CDR3 sequence is 16 residues long. Germline V gene data show CDR1 as LGHDT and CDR2 as YNNKEL (reference sequence). The CDR3, as DNA: TGTGCCAGCAGCCAAGTTGCCGGGACAGAGGGCTATGGCTACACCTTC. Translated: CASSQVAGTEGYGYTF.

The chain couples TRBV5-1 to TRBJ2-5, with a tentative D call TRBD2 (7 bases). Between the trimmed V and J ends, which lost 0 bases and 1 base, there was a span of 10 bases. In germline, CDR1 is SGHRS, CDR2 YFSETQ. This CDR3 contains 15 residues. The CDR3 loop reads CASSLVAGAQETQYF. CDR3 sequence (DNA): TGCGCCAGCAGCTTGGTGGCGGGGGCCCAAGAGACCCAGTACTTC.

V and J are TRBV19 and TRBJ1-1; D is perhaps TRBD1 (6 bases). Trimming removed 10 bases from V and 0 bases from J, with 18 bases in between. The CDR3 spans 15 residues. CDR1 and CDR2 from the germline V gene are LNHDA and SQIVND (reference sequence). CDR3: CATNQGSVMNTEAFF. DNA of the CDR3: TGTGCCACCAATCAGGGGTCGGTCATGAACACTGAAGCTTTCTTT.

V is TRBV4-1 and J is TRBJ2-2; 10 bases line up with TRBD2. The V gene end was trimmed by 3 bases and the J gene end by 7 bases; junction bases not matched to a gene: 8. The CDR3 runs 16 residues. CDR1 is MGHRA, CDR2 YSYEKL, per germline. CDR3 amino acids: CASSQASGGGVGELFF. CDR3 DNA sequence: TGCGCCAGCAGCCAGGCTAGCGGGGGTGGTGTCGGGGAGCTGTTTTTT.

The chain combines TRBV4-3 with TRBJ2-4; 15 bases line up with TRBD2. Germline CDR1 LGHNA, CDR2 YSLEER. Losses at the gene ends were 3 bases for V and 9 bases for J; bases not matched to a gene: 9. This CDR3 has 17 amino acids. CDR3 sequence (DNA): TGCGCCAGCAGCCATGGACTAGCGGGGGGGCGCGATGGCATTCAGTACTTC. Its translation is CASSHGLAGGRDGIQYF.